This T cell receptor (beta chain) emerged from a study of cytotoxic CD8 clonotypes in ibrutinib-treated CLL. Study-wide points: Sampling times (in sustained-remission versus progressing patients) were not the same. Clonality (at baseline) was higher than in age-matched healthy donors and tracked circulating CD8+ T-cell counts. Rare overall, public clonotypes shrank or held steady under therapy.

This clone came up a few times. Its specificity is unknown. Distinct nucleotide sequences in the sample also encode this CDR3. The repertoire was sequenced with immunoSEQ multiplex PCR; TCRdb's copy has only in-frame clones and lacks some. There are roughly 160,000 clones in the sample; less than 85% occur only once, and under 5.5% lies in the top ten. Trimming stripped 0 bases from V and 2 bases from J, with 12 bases between. Germline V gene sequence: CDR1 SGDLS, CDR2 YYNGEE. The CDR3 is made up of 15 amino acids. V gene TRBV9 combines with J gene TRBJ2-7, with D tentatively TRBD1 or TRBD2 (6 bases each). The clonotype was recovered from a human donor with chronic lymphocytic leukemia. Source: PBMCs, taken after 24 months of ibrutinib treatment. CDR3 loop: CASSVDRGPTYEQYF. The CDR3 DNA reads as TGTGCCAGCAGCGTAGACCGGGGGCCAACCTACGAGCAGTACTTC.